The 8 T cell receptor beta chains below come from one sample, sequenced in a study of blood T cells in healthy people across ages. Primed by a sample-barcoded 5' primer and a J-beta primer mix, a second PCR proceeded for 7 to 11 cycles. TCRdb re-analysed the 5' RACE reads in MiXCR, keeping a single row per CDR3 protein. This repertoire shows some 930,000 distinct CDR3 sequences, just under 30% found once; its top ten account for 10%. This sample was also put to use in a study of T cells of mothers and their children.

The sequenced material came from blood. These receptors came from a middle-aged woman in good health.

The rearrangement joins TRBV12-3 or TRBV12-4 to TRBJ1-3; 8 bases align to TRBD1. The junction had 8 bases not matched to a gene; V was cut back by 5 bases and J by 8 bases. The CDR3 extends over 14 amino acids. CDR3 DNA sequence: TGTGCCAGCAGTGTGGGGACAGGTGCATACACCATATATTTT. Translation gives CASSVGTGAYTIYF.

This clonotype was detected a few times. CDR3 sequence: CASSSTGGPETQYF. The CDR3 nucleotides read TGTGCCAGCAGTTCAACGGGGGGCCCGGAGACCCAGTACTTC. This sequence joins TRBV28 and TRBJ2-5; D possibly corresponds to TRBD2 (7 bases). V shed 4 bases and J shed 5 bases, with 14 bases lying between them. CDR1 is MDHEN, CDR2 SYDVKM, per germline. This CDR3 has 14 residues.

V gene TRBV5-1 combines with J gene TRBJ1-2; D unresolved. The ends were cut back, 1 base at V and 6 bases at J, with 13 bases in the middle. The length of the CDR3 is 14 residues. Per germline, CDR1 SGHRS and CDR2 YFSETQ. The CDR3 here is CASSLFRPDDGYTF. As DNA, the CDR3 is TGCGCCAGCAGCTTGTTCAGGCCCGATGATGGCTACACCTTC.

This clonotype was detected a few times. The J gene is TRBJ1-5, the V gene TRBV2, with D perhaps matching TRBD1 (5 bases). Trimming removed 3 bases from V and 1 base from J, with 10 bases in between. CDR3 length: 15 amino acids. The germline V gene encodes CDR1 SNHLY and CDR2 FYNNEI. CDR3 protein: CASSDLRASNQPQHF. CDR3 coding DNA: TGTGCCAGCAGTGACCTCAGGGCGAGCAATCAGCCCCAGCATTTT.

The chain links TRBV6-6 to TRBJ2-1; the D is unclear. Germline V gene sequence: CDR1 MNHNY, CDR2 SVGAGI (reference sequence). This CDR3 contains 11 residues. Trimming took off 7 bases at V and 5 bases at J, with 6 bases between the two ends. DNA of the CDR3: TGTGCCAGCACCGGTGACAATGAGCAGTTCTTC. Translated: CASTGDNEQFF.

This clonotype occurred a few times. The chain combines TRBV5-1 with TRBJ2-5, with 11 bases matching TRBD1. Judging by the DNA end, TRBJ2-7 fits better; the J call may be wrong. CDR3 length: 15 residues. The V gene's germline CDR1 is SGHRS and CDR2 YFSETQ. CDR3 nucleotides: TGCGCCAGCAGCTTGGTAGGACAGGGGGCGGCCGAGCAGTACTTC. Its translation: CASSLVGQGAAEQYF.

This chain links TRBV20-1 with TRBJ1-2; 7 nucleotides agree with TRBD1. The CDR3 loop spans 13 amino acids. Trimming at V came to 1 base and at J to 7 bases, leaving 6 bases not matched to a gene. Germline CDR1 DFQATT, CDR2 SNEGSKA (reference sequence). CDR3 nucleotides: TGCAGTGCTAGAGTTCGGCAGGGGGTTGGCTACACCTTC. As protein: CSARVRQGVGYTF.

The chain uses TRBV7-8 and TRBJ1-5; 10 bases line up with TRBD1. CDR3 length: 15 amino acids. Unmatched junction bases numbered 6, after V lost 4 bases and J lost 6 bases. The germline V gene encodes CDR1 SGHVS and CDR2 FQNEAQ. The CDR3 spells CASSYGTGVSQPQHF. In DNA, the CDR3 is TGTGCCAGCAGCTACGGGACAGGGGTATCTCAGCCCCAGCATTTT.